Shown below are 11 T cell receptor beta chains from a single sample sequenced in a study of PD-1 blockade in classical Hodgkin lymphoma. Every patient experienced relapse after autologous stem cell transplantation, and brentuximab vedotin exposure varied. The data were produced by immunoSEQ multiplex PCR, yet TCRdb's version contains in-frame clones alone and is incomplete. Here the sample spans approximately 60,000 clones, more than 70% being singletons. The sample here was peripheral blood mononuclear cells (PBMCs), taken at baseline. Receptors were obtained from a human donor with classical Hodgkin lymphoma.

The J gene is TRBJ1-1, the V gene TRBV28; 7 positions agree with TRBD1. CDR3 length: 19 amino acids. CDR1 is MDHEN and CDR2 is SYDVKM in the germline V gene. The ends lost 2 bases at V and 0 bases at J; junction bases unmatched: 15. CDR3 region: CASSLELAQGKEVNTEAFF. The DNA of the CDR3 is TGTGCCAGCAGTTTAGAGCTGGCACAGGGGAAGGAGGTGAACACTGAAGCTTTCTTT.

V usage is TRBV27 and J usage is TRBJ1-4; D might be TRBD1 (5 bases). V shed 1 base and J shed 4 bases, with 10 bases lying between them. This CDR3 has 15 residues. Germline CDR1 reads MNHEY; CDR2 reads SMNVEV (reference sequence). The CDR3 DNA reads as TGTGCCAGCAGTTTATACCGCAGGGATAATGAAAAACTGTTTTTT. Translating it yields CASSLYRRDNEKLFF. The entire variable domain, with the rest obtained from reference TRBV27 and TRBJ1-4, is as follows: EAQVTQNPRYLITVTGKKLTVTCSQNMNHEYMSWYRQDPGLGLRQIYYSMNVEVTDKGDVPEGYKVSRKEKRNFPLILESPSPNQTSLYFCASSLYRRDNEKLFFGSGTQLSVL.

This chain connects TRBV6-4 to TRBJ2-3, with TRBD2 as a possible D gene (5 bases). Germline CDR1 and CDR2: MRHNA and SNTAGT. V dropped 0 bases and J dropped 5 bases, with 6 bases sitting between them. The CDR3 loop spans 13 amino acids. DNA for the CDR3: TGTGCCAGCAGTGACTCGGAGGTAGATACGCAGTATTTT. Its translation: CASSDSEVDTQYF.

The rearrangement uses TRBV7-9 and TRBJ1-6; 8 bases are a match to TRBD1. The V segment lost 6 bases and the J segment 6 bases; nucleotides outside the gene matches: 10. Germline assignment: CDR1 SEHNR and CDR2 FQNEAQ (reference sequence). The CDR3 length is 16 residues. CDR3 region: CASSNGQGPSNSPLHF. The DNA for the CDR3 is TGTGCCAGCAGTAACGGACAGGGCCCCTCTAATTCACCCCTCCACTTT.

The chain couples TRBV7-9 to TRBJ2-7, with no clear D. Trimming stripped 5 bases from V and 2 bases from J, with 10 bases between. The germline gives CDR1 SEHNR, CDR2 FQNEAQ (reference sequence). CDR3 size: 13 residues. CDR3 DNA sequence: TGTGCCAGCAGCCCATACAAAACCTACGAGCAGTACTTC. Protein: CASSPYKTYEQYF.

This CDR3 reads CASSLGDREKRGTEAFF. CDR3 bases: TGTGCCAGCAGCTTAGGGGACAGGGAAAAGCGTGGCACTGAAGCTTTCTTT. The V call is TRBV7-9, the J call TRBJ1-1; TRBD1 agrees at 9 bases. CDR1 and CDR2 (germline): SEHNR, FQNEAQ (reference sequence). The length of the CDR3 is 17 residues. Trimming removed 1 base from V and 4 bases from J; junction bases left unmatched: 10.

The rearrangement links TRBV18 to TRBJ2-5, with D possibly TRBD1 on 5 matching bases. Trimming pared 3 bases from V and 1 base from J, leaving 9 bases between. The CDR3 runs to 14 residues. CDR1 is KGHSH, CDR2 LQKENI, per germline. CDR3 amino acids: CASSPLDSQETQYF. The CDR3 nucleotides are TGTGCCAGCTCACCCCTCGACAGCCAAGAGACCCAGTACTTC.

V is TRBV19 and J is TRBJ2-1, with 9 bases identical to TRBD2. V lost 3 bases and J lost 5; bases outside the gene matches: 14. The germline CDR1 and CDR2 sequences are LNHDA and SQIVND (reference sequence). This CDR3 is 18 amino acids long. CDR3 region: CASSISLAGGRTDNEQFF. For the CDR3, the DNA is TGTGCCAGTAGTATCTCGTTGGCGGGGGGGAGGACGGACAATGAGCAGTTCTTC. The variable domain in full, with the rest retrieved from reference TRBV19 and TRBJ2-1, is DGGITQSPKYLFRKEGQNVTLSCEQNLNHDAMYWYRQDPGQGLRLIYYSQIVNDFQKGDIAEGYSVSREKKESFPLTVTSAQKNPTAFYLCASSISLAGGRTDNEQFFGPGTRLTVL.

J is TRBJ2-5 and V is TRBV11-2; 10 bases map to TRBD2. Germline-derived CDR1 and CDR2 are SGHAT and FQNNGV. Trimming took 6 bases from V and 7 from J; bases not matched to a gene: 11. The length of the CDR3 is 15 residues. CDR3 residues: CASRALAGAEGTQYF. As DNA, the CDR3 is TGTGCCAGCAGGGCTCTAGCGGGAGCTGAGGGGACCCAGTACTTC.

The V and J genes are TRBV5-5 and TRBJ2-6; D uncertain. This CDR3 region has 15 residues. From germline, CDR1 is SGHKS and CDR2 YYEKEE (reference sequence). Trimming cost V 2 bases and J 0 bases, with 6 bases left between them. This CDR3 reads CASSLHISGANVLTF. The CDR3 DNA reads as TGTGCCAGCAGCTTACACATCTCTGGGGCCAACGTCCTGACTTTC.

The chain joins TRBV28 to TRBJ2-3; no definite D call. Germline loops: CDR1 MDHEN, CDR2 SYDVKM. Trimming took 6 bases from V and 2 from J, leaving 9 bases between them. This CDR3 comprises 13 residues. The CDR3 protein is CASRGRTTDTQYF. The DNA for the CDR3 is TGTGCCAGCAGAGGTAGGACCACAGATACGCAGTATTTT.